Presented here are 12 T cell receptor beta chains from one specimen sequenced in a study of cytomegalovirus exposure and HLA in healthy donors. The PCR had 60 Vbeta and 13 Jbeta primers. The repertoire was sequenced with immunoSEQ multiplex PCR; TCRdb's copy has only in-frame clones and lacks some. This sample has some 100,000 clones; about 79% occur once, and the top ten carry roughly 1.2%. Source material: PBMCs. The receptors here all came from a woman under 30 in good health and CMV-seronegative.

This chain links TRBV14 with TRBJ2-3, with a possible D match to TRBD2 (6 bases). V was trimmed by 4 bases and J by 5 bases, leaving 19 bases between them. CDR3 length: 16 amino acids. Germline V lookup: CDR1 SGHDN, CDR2 FVKESK. CDR3 in DNA: TGTGCCAGCAGCCGCCTCGGACCCCGGAGGGTAGATACGCAGTATTTT. Its protein product is CASSRLGPRRVDTQYF.

The V and J genes are TRBV6-1 and TRBJ1-5, with 9 positions matching TRBD1. The germline gives CDR1 MNHNS, CDR2 SASEGT. Trimming removed 6 bases from V and 4 bases from J; junction bases left unmatched: 7. The CDR3 contains 15 residues. CDR3 nucleotide sequence: TGTGCCAGCAGCCTGACAGGGGGTGGAAATCAGCCCCAGCATTTT. Translation gives CASSLTGGGNQPQHF.

This sequence joins TRBV4-1 and TRBJ2-3; D perhaps matches TRBD2 (5 bases). Germline loops: CDR1 MGHRA, CDR2 YSYEKL. The CDR3 loop spans 15 amino acids. Trimming left V 4 bases short and J 2 bases short, with 13 bases between. In DNA, the CDR3 is TGCGCCAGCAGCCGAGAGAGGGTGGCCACAGATACGCAGTATTTT. Translation: CASSRERVATDTQYF.

The CDR3 here is CAIRMTSGGPHEQYF. In DNA, the CDR3 is TGTGCCATCAGGATGACTAGCGGGGGGCCCCACGAGCAGTACTTC. The chain combines TRBV10-3 with TRBJ2-7; TRBD2 aligns across 13 bases. This CDR3 has 15 amino acids. The germline V gene encodes CDR1 ENHRY and CDR2 SYGVKD. V shed 6 bases, J shed 5 bases, and the junction held 7 bases outside the gene matches.

The count of this clone is one. The chain carries TRBV7-2 and TRBJ2-5, with TRBD2 matching 8 bases. The CDR3 is 17 residues long. Germline values: CDR1 SGHTA, CDR2 FQGNSA. J lost 3 bases, V lost 5 bases, and 14 bases had no gene match. The DNA for the CDR3 is TGTGCCAGCAGCCCACCAACAAGCGGGGGCCCGAAAGAGACCCAGTACTTC. The encoded protein is CASSPPTSGGPKETQYF. Combining the CDR3 with reference TRBV7-2 and TRBJ2-5 gives the whole variable domain GAGVSQSPSNKVTEKGKDVELRCDPISGHTALYWYRQSLGQGLEFLIYFQGNSAPDKSGLPSDRFSAERTGGSVSTLTIQRTQQEDSAVYLCASSPPTSGGPKETQYFGPGTRLLVL.

V usage is TRBV19 and J usage is TRBJ2-2; 10 bases agree with TRBD2. Germline trimming cut 7 bases from V and 7 bases from J; bases unmatched to any gene: 12. Germline loops: CDR1 LNHDA, CDR2 SQIVND (reference sequence). CDR3 length: 16 amino acids. CDR3 protein: CASNPSGGQGVGELFF. CDR3 nucleotides: TGTGCCAGTAATCCTAGCGGGGGCCAGGGGGTCGGGGAGCTGTTTTTT.

The rearrangement links TRBV7-3 to TRBJ2-2, with a weak D call TRBD2 (5 bases). Per germline, CDR1 SGHTA and CDR2 FQGTGA. This CDR3 comprises 13 residues. Trimming removed 6 bases from V and 11 bases from J, with 16 bases in between. CDR3 nucleotides: TGTGCCAGCAGTCGACCAGACGGAGGCGAGCTGTTTTTT. Amino acids: CASSRPDGGELFF.

Points on this clone: One end of the junction is discordant with germline, which a read error may explain. This rearrangement joins TRBV5-4 to TRBJ1-5; 7 positions agree with TRBD1. This CDR3 is built from 18 residues. Germline values: CDR1 SGHNT, CDR2 YYREEE (reference sequence). The CDR3 is CASSQFPSVHRGYQPQHF. The CDR3 nucleotides read TGCGCCAGCAGCCAATTCCCCTCTGTACACAGGGGTTATCAGCCCCAGCATTTT.

The rearrangement uses TRBV6-5 and TRBJ1-6; D is unclear. CDR1 and CDR2 (germline): MNHEY, SVGAGI. The CDR3 has 16 amino acids. Trimming pared 3 bases from V and 8 bases from J, leaving 17 bases between. The CDR3 here is CASSYSGSPIDSPLHF. The CDR3 nucleotides read TGTGCCAGCAGTTATTCCGGGTCTCCCATAGATTCACCCCTCCACTTT.

This rearrangement joins TRBV4-2 to TRBJ2-7; 7 nucleotides line up with TRBD2. The ends lost 5 bases at V and 13 bases at J; junction bases unmatched: 8. Per the germline V gene, CDR1 is LGHNA and CDR2 is YNFKEQ. The CDR3 runs 11 residues. The CDR3 bases are TGTGCCAGCAGCTCGGGACTATTCTTCTACTTC. It specifies CASSSGLFFYF.

The gene calls are TRBV5-4 and TRBJ2-1; 13 nucleotides align to TRBD2. CDR3 length equals 17 residues. Germline trimming cut 2 bases from V and 4 bases from J; bases unmatched to any gene: 6. Germline V gene sequence: CDR1 SGHNT, CDR2 YYREEE (reference sequence). As DNA, the CDR3 is TGTGCCAGCAGCTTCGCCGGGACTAGCGGGAATTACAATGAGCAGTTCTTC. Translating it yields CASSFAGTSGNYNEQFF.

About this clone: One end of the junction is discordant with germline, which a read error may explain. Other DNA sequences within the sample encode an identical CDR3. The DNA for the CDR3 is TGTGCCAGCAGTTTCGGTTTTATCACCGGGGAGCTGTTCTTT. Translating gives CASSFGFITGELFF. V and J are TRBV28 and TRBJ2-2; weak D call: TRBD2 (5 bases). CDR1 MDHEN and CDR2 SYDVKM come from the germline V gene. The CDR3 is 14 residues long.